This TCR beta chain is from a study of response to subunit inactivated influenza vaccine. This clonotype was detected a few times. Trimming shortened V by 0 bases and J by 1 base, and 9 bases separated the two germline ends. This CDR3 spans 15 amino acids. Per the germline V gene, CDR1 is MNHEY and CDR2 is SVGAGI. TCRdb itself ran the RT-PCR reads through MiXCR, one entry per CDR3 protein. The sample lists about 540,000 distinct CDR3 sequences, under 25% occurring once. These data also formed part of another study, on T cells expressing NK-cell markers. Per that paper: For TCR beta, cDNA was produced by 5'RACE template switching with UMIs. The TCR beta repertoires were obtained from sorted CD3+CD56+NKG2C+, CD3+CD56+NKG2C- and CD3+CD56-NKG2C+ T cells. Sorting in several experiments was restricted by an anti-gamma-delta TCR antibody to alpha-beta TCR T cells.

The source was CD4+ T cells sorted from PBMCs, collected about 12 days after vaccination. The chain couples TRBV6-5 to TRBJ1-1; possibly TRBD1 for D (6 bases). The receptor was isolated from a man aged 50 to 59 who received an inactivated influenza vaccine. CDR3 in amino acids: CASSYSNRANTEAFF. The DNA of the CDR3 is TGTGCCAGCAGTTACTCGAACAGGGCGAACACTGAAGCTTTCTTT.